The present T cell receptor (beta chain) was sequenced within a study of blood T cell repertoires in COVID-19. Overall study context: COVID-19 samples, acute and convalescent, were from the United States, Italy and Spain. PBMCs, B-cell-depleted T cells, or T cells provided the cDNA or gDNA that made up the material.

Seattle participants joined during active infection and were tracked over time. Trimming shortened V by 0 bases and J by 8 bases, and 11 bases separated the two germline ends. This CDR3 contains 13 residues. From germline, CDR1 is SGHRS and CDR2 YFSETQ. The table came from immunoSEQ multiplex PCR; TCRdb's copy has only in-frame clones and leaves some out. The table shows some 390,000 clones, with 70% to 90% occurring only once. This TCR derives from a middle-aged woman with COVID-19, enrolled during active disease. The sequencing sample was made of peripheral blood. The rearrangement joins TRBV5-1 to TRBJ1-2; D not certain. The CDR3 nucleotides read TGCGCCAGCAGCTTGGGGGCGTTATTGGGCTACACCTTC. Translation: CASSLGALLGYTF.